This TCR beta chain was identified during a study of cytomegalovirus exposure and HLA in healthy donors. Study details: Of all 400 or so donors who were genotyped, roughly 81% belonged to the Caucasian-associated ancestry cluster. Study results and limitations: Diagnosis of cytomegalovirus status made by the classifier reportedly showed high specificity and sensitivity. Analysis was performed later, and it showed HLA-associated TCR beta chains to be more clonally expanded than equally common others.

Looked up from germline, CDR1 is MNHEY and CDR2 is SVGAGI. Losses at the gene ends were 0 bases for V and 6 bases for J; bases not matched to a gene: 7. This CDR3 is 16 amino acids long. The PCR was carried out with 60 Vbeta primers and 13 Jbeta primers. Profiling relied on immunoSEQ multiplex PCR, and the TCRdb table lists in-frame clones only, not all of them. The sample carries approximately 280,000 clones, approximately 90% recorded once. This clone was detected only once. As yet, its antigen is unknown. The TCR originated in a woman in her late teens or twenties in good health and CMV-seronegative. The sequenced sample consisted of PBMCs. This chain links TRBV6-5 with TRBJ1-4; 7 bases are shared with TRBD1. CDR3 residues: CASSYSRDSPYEKLFF. The CDR3 DNA reads TGTGCCAGCAGTTACTCCCGGGACAGTCCTTATGAAAAACTGTTTTTT.